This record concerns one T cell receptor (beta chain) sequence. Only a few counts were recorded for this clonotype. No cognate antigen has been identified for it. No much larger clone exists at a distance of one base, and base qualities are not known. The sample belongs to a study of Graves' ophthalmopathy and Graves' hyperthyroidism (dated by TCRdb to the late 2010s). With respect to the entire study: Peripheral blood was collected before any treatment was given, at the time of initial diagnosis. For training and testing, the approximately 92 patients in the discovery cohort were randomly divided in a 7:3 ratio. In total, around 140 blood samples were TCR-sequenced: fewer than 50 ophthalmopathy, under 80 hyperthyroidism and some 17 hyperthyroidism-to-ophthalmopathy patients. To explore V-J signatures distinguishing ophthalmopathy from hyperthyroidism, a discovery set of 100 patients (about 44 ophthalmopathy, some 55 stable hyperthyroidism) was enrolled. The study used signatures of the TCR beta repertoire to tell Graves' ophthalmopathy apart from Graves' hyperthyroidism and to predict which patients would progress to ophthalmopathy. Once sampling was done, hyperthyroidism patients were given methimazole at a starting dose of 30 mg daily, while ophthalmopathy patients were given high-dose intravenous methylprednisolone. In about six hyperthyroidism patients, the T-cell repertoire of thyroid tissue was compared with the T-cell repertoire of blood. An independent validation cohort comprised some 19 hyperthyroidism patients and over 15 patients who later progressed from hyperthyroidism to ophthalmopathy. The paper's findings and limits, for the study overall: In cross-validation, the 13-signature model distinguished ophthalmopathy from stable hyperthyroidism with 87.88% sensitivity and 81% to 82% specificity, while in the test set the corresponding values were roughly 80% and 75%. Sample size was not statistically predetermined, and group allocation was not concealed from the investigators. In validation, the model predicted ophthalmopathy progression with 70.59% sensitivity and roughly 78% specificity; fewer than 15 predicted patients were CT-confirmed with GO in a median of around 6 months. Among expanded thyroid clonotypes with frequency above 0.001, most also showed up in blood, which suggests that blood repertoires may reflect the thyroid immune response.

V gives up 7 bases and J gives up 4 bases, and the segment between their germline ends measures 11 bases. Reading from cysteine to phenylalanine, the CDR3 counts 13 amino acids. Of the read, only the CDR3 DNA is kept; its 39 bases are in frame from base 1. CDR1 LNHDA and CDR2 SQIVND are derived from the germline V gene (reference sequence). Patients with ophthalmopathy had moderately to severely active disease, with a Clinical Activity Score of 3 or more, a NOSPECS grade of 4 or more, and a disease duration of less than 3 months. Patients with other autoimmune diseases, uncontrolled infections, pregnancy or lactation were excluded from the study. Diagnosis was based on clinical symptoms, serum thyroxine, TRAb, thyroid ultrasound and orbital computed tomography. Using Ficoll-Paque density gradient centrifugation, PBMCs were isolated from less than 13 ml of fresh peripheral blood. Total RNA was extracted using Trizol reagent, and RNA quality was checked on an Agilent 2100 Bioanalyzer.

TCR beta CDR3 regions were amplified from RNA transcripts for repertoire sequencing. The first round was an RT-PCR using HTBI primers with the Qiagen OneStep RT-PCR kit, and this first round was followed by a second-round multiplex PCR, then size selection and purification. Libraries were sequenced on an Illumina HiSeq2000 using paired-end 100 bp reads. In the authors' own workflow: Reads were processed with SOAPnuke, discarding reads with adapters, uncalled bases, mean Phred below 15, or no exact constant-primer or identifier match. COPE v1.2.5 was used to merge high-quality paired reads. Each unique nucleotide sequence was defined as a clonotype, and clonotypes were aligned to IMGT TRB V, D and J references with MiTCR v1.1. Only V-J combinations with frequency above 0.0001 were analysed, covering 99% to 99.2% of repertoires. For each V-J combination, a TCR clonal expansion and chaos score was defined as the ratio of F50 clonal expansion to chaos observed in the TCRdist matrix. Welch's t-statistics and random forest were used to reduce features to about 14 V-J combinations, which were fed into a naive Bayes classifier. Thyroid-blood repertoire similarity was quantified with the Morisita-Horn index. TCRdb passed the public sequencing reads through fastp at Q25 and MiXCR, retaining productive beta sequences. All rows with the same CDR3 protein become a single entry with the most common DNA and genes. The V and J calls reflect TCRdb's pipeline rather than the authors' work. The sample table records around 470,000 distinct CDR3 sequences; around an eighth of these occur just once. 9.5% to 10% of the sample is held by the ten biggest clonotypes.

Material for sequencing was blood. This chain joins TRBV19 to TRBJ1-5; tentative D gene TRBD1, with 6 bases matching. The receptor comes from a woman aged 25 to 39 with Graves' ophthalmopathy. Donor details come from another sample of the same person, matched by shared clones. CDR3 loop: CASTSQGNQPQHF. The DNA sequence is TGTGCCAGTACAAGCCAGGGGAATCAGCCCCAGCATTTT.